This T cell receptor beta chain was obtained from a study of PD-1 blockade in mismatch repair-deficient tumors. Here immunoSEQ multiplex PCR was the method, and the copy in TCRdb shows in-frame clones only, minus some. The table lists 30,000 to 45,000 clones, 65% to 85% of them singletons. The V gene's germline CDR1 is SEHNR and CDR2 FQNEAQ (reference sequence). With 5 bases removed from V and 6 bases from J, the gap between germline ends came to 25 bases. The CDR3 extends over 17 amino acids. The material sequenced was PBMCs, taken about 38 weeks after starting pembrolizumab. The sequence was collected from an adult with mismatch repair-deficient cancer. The chain joins TRBV7-9 to TRBJ1-1; D unresolved. CDR3 nucleotide sequence: TGTGCCAGCAGCCTCCCCCTGCGGGGTCCCATTGGGGCTGAAGCTTTCTTT. Residues: CASSLPLRGPIGAEAFF.